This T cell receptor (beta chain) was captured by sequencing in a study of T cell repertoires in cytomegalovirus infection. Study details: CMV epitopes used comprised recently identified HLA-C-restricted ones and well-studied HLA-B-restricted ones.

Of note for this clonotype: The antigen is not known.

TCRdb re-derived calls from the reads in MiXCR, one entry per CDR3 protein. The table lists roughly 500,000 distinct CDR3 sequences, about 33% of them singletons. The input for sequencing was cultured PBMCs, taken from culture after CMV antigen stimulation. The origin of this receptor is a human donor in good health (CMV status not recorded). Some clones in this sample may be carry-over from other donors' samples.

The CDR3 sequence: CASSFGLERSEQYF. For the CDR3, the DNA is TGTGCCAGCAGCTTTGGGCTAGAACGTAGTGAGCAGTACTTC. The chain has TRBV7-2 and TRBJ2-7; D gene unclear. Germline lookup yields CDR1 SGHTA and CDR2 FQGNSA. The ends were cut back, 3 bases at V and 7 bases at J, with 16 bases in the middle. The CDR3 has 14 residues.